A selection of T cell receptor beta chains follows, all from one sample in a study of blood T cell repertoires in COVID-19. Using immunoSEQ multiplex PCR, the repertoire was profiled, and TCRdb retains in-frame clones only, with some absent. The data contain roughly 30,000 clones, around 80% of them singletons. Sequences were obtained from peripheral blood. Every receptor here comes from a human donor in a cohort sampled during active COVID-19. The CDR3 runs from the conserved cysteine through the conserved F or W. D genes are given only for firm matches. Rows may omit the clone size; those that give it use once, few, many or a size class.

abundance: -; d_gene: TRBD1; v_gene: TRBV24-1; j_gene: TRBJ1-1; CDR3nt: TGTGCCACCAGTGGCTCCCGGGACAGGGGAAAAGGAAAGCCTGAAGCTTTCTTT; CDR3aa: CATSGSRDRGKGKPEAFF
abundance: -; d_gene: TRBD2; v_gene: TRBV5-1; j_gene: TRBJ2-5; CDR3nt: TGCGCCAGCAGCTGGGCTAGCGGGGGTAACCAAGAGACCCAGTACTTC; CDR3aa: CASSWASGGNQETQYF
abundance: once; d_gene: TRBD2; v_gene: TRBV9; j_gene: TRBJ2-3; CDR3nt: TGTGCCAGCGGAGGTGTAGGGACTAACACAGATACGCAGTATTTT; CDR3aa: CASGGVGTNTDTQYF
abundance: -; d_gene: TRBD2; v_gene: TRBV3-1/TRBV3-2; j_gene: TRBJ2-3; CDR3nt: TGTGCCAGCAGCCAACCCCTACTAGCGGGGGGTGTTGATACGCAGTATTTT; CDR3aa: CASSQPLLAGGVDTQYF
abundance: -; d_gene: TRBD1; v_gene: TRBV7-9; j_gene: TRBJ2-2; CDR3nt: TGTGCCAGCAGCTTAGCGGACAGGGCCCACACCGGGGAGCTGTTTTTT; CDR3aa: CASSLADRAHTGELFF
abundance: -; d_gene: TRBD2; v_gene: TRBV11-2; j_gene: TRBJ2-5; CDR3nt: TGTGCCAGCAGCGTTCGGGGCGGGGGAGCCCGGGAGACCCAGTACTTC; CDR3aa: CASSVRGGGARETQYF
abundance: once; d_gene: -; v_gene: TRBV7-2; j_gene: TRBJ2-7; CDR3nt: TGTGCCAGCAGCTTAGCGCCGACTAGCTCCTACGAGCAGTACTTC; CDR3aa: CASSLAPTSSYEQYF
abundance: -; d_gene: -; v_gene: TRBV3-1/TRBV3-2; j_gene: TRBJ2-1; CDR3nt: TGTGCCAGCAGCCAGGCCGGGGGCTCCTACAATGAGCAGTTCTTC; CDR3aa: CASSQAGGSYNEQFF
abundance: few; d_gene: TRBD1; v_gene: TRBV6-5; j_gene: TRBJ1-2; CDR3nt: TGTGCCAGCAGGAGACTGGACAGGGACGTTACTGGCTACACCTTC; CDR3aa: CASRRLDRDVTGYTF
abundance: -; d_gene: -; v_gene: TRBV2; j_gene: TRBJ1-3; CDR3nt: TGTGCCAGCAGGAGTCGAGGGCCTGGAAACACCATATATTTT; CDR3aa: CASRSRGPGNTIYF
abundance: -; d_gene: -; v_gene: TRBV6-4; j_gene: TRBJ2-1; CDR3nt: TGTGCCAGCAGTGACTCTCCTAGTTCCTACAATGAGCAGTTCTTC; CDR3aa: CASSDSPSSYNEQFF
abundance: -; d_gene: -; v_gene: TRBV11-2; j_gene: TRBJ1-1; CDR3nt: TGTGCCAGCAGCCGCATAAGGAGCACTGAAGCTTTCTTT; CDR3aa: CASSRIRSTEAFF
abundance: -; d_gene: -; v_gene: TRBV7-9; j_gene: TRBJ1-1; CDR3nt: TGTGCCAGCAGCCAATTACAGGGTACGCACACTGAAGCTTTCTTT; CDR3aa: CASSQLQGTHTEAFF
abundance: -; d_gene: -; v_gene: TRBV19; j_gene: TRBJ2-5; CDR3nt: TGTGCCAGTGCTAAACTAGTACAAGAGACCCAGTACTTC; CDR3aa: CASAKLVQETQYF
abundance: -; d_gene: -; v_gene: TRBV2; j_gene: TRBJ2-7; CDR3nt: TGTGCCAGCTCTCCGGTCGGAGTAGCCTACGAGCAGTACTTC; CDR3aa: CASSPVGVAYEQYF
abundance: -; d_gene: TRBD1; v_gene: TRBV5-1; j_gene: TRBJ1-5; CDR3nt: TGCGCCAGCAGCAAAGGGACAGGGGGTGGTCAGCCCCAGCATTTT; CDR3aa: CASSKGTGGGQPQHF
abundance: -; d_gene: -; v_gene: TRBV5-4; j_gene: TRBJ1-2; CDR3nt: TGTGCCAGCAGCTTCGCTGAGGACTATGGCTACACCTTC; CDR3aa: CASSFAEDYGYTF
abundance: -; d_gene: -; v_gene: TRBV18; j_gene: TRBJ1-1; CDR3nt: TGTGCCAGCTCACCCTTAGGGGTGAACACTGAAGCTTTCTTT; CDR3aa: CASSPLGVNTEAFF
abundance: -; d_gene: TRBD1; v_gene: TRBV19; j_gene: TRBJ2-6; CDR3nt: TGTGCCAGTAGCCCAAGGGAGGGGTACAGGGGGCGGTCATTCGGGGCCAACGTCCTGACTTTC; CDR3aa: CASSPREGYRGRSFGANVLTF
abundance: -; d_gene: TRBD1; v_gene: TRBV6-5; j_gene: TRBJ1-1; CDR3nt: TGTGCCAGCAGTACAACGGGACAGGGAGACACTGAAGCTTTCTTT; CDR3aa: CASSTTGQGDTEAFF
abundance: -; d_gene: -; v_gene: TRBV28; j_gene: TRBJ2-2; CDR3nt: TGTGCCACGACATTCGCGAACACCGGGGAGCTGTTTTTT; CDR3aa: CATTFANTGELFF
abundance: once; d_gene: TRBD2; v_gene: TRBV6-5; j_gene: TRBJ2-5; CDR3nt: TGTGCCAGCAGTCGGACGGGGGGGGAACAAGAGACCCAGTACTTC; CDR3aa: CASSRTGGEQETQYF
abundance: -; d_gene: TRBD1; v_gene: TRBV7-2; j_gene: TRBJ2-1; CDR3nt: TGTGCCAGCAGCTCTATTCGTAGCTGGGACAGGGGGCTGGGTAATGAGCAGTTCTTC; CDR3aa: CASSSIRSWDRGLGNEQFF